The 30 T cell receptor beta chains in this list originate from one sample, sequenced in a study of cytomegalovirus exposure and HLA in healthy donors. PCR employed 60 Vbeta and 13 Jbeta primers. Clones were sequenced by immunoSEQ multiplex PCR, and TCRdb holds only the in-frame ones, with some missing. The sample holds under 200,000 clones; less than 80% are singletons and the top ten take more than 4%. Sequenced material: PBMCs. These receptors originate from a middle-aged man in good health and CMV-seronegative.

V usage is TRBV10-3 and J usage is TRBJ1-2, with TRBD1 as a possible D gene (5 bases). Germline V lookup: CDR1 ENHRY, CDR2 SYGVKD. The CDR3 consists of 15 residues. Trimming left V 0 bases short and J 8 bases short, with 16 bases between. DNA for the CDR3: TGTGCCATCAGTGAGTCCGCAGCAGGGCTAAGGGGCTACACCTTC. Residues: CAISESAAGLRGYTF.

The J gene is TRBJ2-7, the V gene TRBV6-1; 10 positions agree with TRBD2. In germline, CDR1 is MNHNS, CDR2 SASEGT. The junction had 9 bases not matched to a gene; V was cut back by 2 bases and J by 2 bases. The CDR3 contains 17 residues. This CDR3 is CASSELYSGGQAYEQYF. DNA for the CDR3: TGTGCCAGCAGTGAATTATATAGCGGGGGGCAGGCCTACGAGCAGTACTTC.

In this sample, this clone turned up a few times. The V call is TRBV28, the J call TRBJ1-6; 7 nucleotides align to TRBD1. CDR3 length: 14 residues. Trimming cost V 7 bases and J 7 bases; bases outside gene matches: 7. Germline V gene sequence: CDR1 MDHEN, CDR2 SYDVKM. The CDR3 DNA follows: TGTGCCAGCAACTTGGACAGGACCAATTCACCCCTCCACTTT. Its protein is CASNLDRTNSPLHF.

This chain joins TRBV11-3 and TRBJ2-1; 7 nucleotides match TRBD1. The CDR3 spans 14 residues. V was clipped by 1 base and J by 5 bases; unmatched bases: 2. Per the germline V gene, CDR1 is SGHNT and CDR2 is YENEEA. CDR3: CASSLVTGDNEQFF. The CDR3 DNA reads as TGTGCCAGCAGCTTAGTCACAGGGGACAATGAGCAGTTCTTC. Together with reference TRBV11-3 and TRBJ2-1, the CDR3 gives the full variable domain: EAGVVQSPRYKIIEKKQPVAFWCNPISGHNTLYWYLQNLGQGPELLIRYENEEAVDDSQLPKDRFSAERLKGVDSTLKIQPAELGDSAVYLCASSLVTGDNEQFFGPGTRLTVL.

In DNA, the CDR3 is TGCGCCAGCAGCCAAGATACTGGGAACACCGGGGAGCTGTTTTTT. Protein product: CASSQDTGNTGELFF. V usage is TRBV4-3 and J usage is TRBJ2-2; D is unresolved. V lost 0 bases to trimming and J lost 1 base, with 6 bases between them. The length of the CDR3 is 15 residues. Germline CDR1 and CDR2: LGHNA and YSLEER.

The chain recombines TRBV4-3 with TRBJ2-7; a possible D gene is TRBD2 (6 bases). Germline V lookup: CDR1 LGHNA, CDR2 YSLEER. The CDR3 is 14 amino acids. Trimming stripped 4 bases from V and 5 bases from J, with 15 bases between. In nucleotides, the CDR3 is TGCGCCAGCAGCCTCACCCTGGGGGGACACGAGCAGTACTTC. It yields the protein CASSLTLGGHEQYF.

The chain joins TRBV4-3 to TRBJ2-5; 9 nucleotides match TRBD1. Near its end, the DNA agrees better with TRBJ2-7, so the J call may be wrong. The CDR3 runs 14 residues. The germline gives CDR1 LGHNA, CDR2 YSLEER. As DNA, the CDR3 is TGCGCCAGCAGCCAGGACAGGGGATGGAACGAGCAGTACTTC. Translation gives CASSQDRGWNEQYF.

The chain joins TRBV2 to TRBJ1-1; tentative D call: TRBD1 (5 bases). The CDR3 sequence is 14 residues long. Trimming removed 7 bases from V and 0 bases from J, with 12 bases in between. CDR1 SNHLY and CDR2 FYNNEI come from the germline V gene. In DNA, the CDR3 is TGTGCCAGCACGGCAGGGAACATGAACACTGAAGCTTTCTTT. Translating gives CASTAGNMNTEAFF.

This clone was picked up one time. This sequence joins TRBV9 and TRBJ1-2; D is undetermined. CDR3 size: 15 residues. Per germline, CDR1 SGDLS and CDR2 YYNGEE. V was trimmed by 6 bases and J by 1 base, leaving 16 bases between them. CDR3 DNA sequence: TGTGCCAGCAATCCAGGCCTAGAGGGTAACTATGGCTACACCTTC. Its translation is CASNPGLEGNYGYTF.

J is TRBJ2-3 and V is TRBV7-2, with TRBD1 matching 10 bases. CDR1 is SGHTA, CDR2 FQGNSA, per germline. The CDR3 covers 13 residues. Trimming removed 5 bases from V and 6 bases from J; junction bases left unmatched: 2. The CDR3 region is CASSQDRGDTQYF. Here the CDR3 DNA reads TGTGCCAGCAGCCAGGACAGGGGGGATACGCAGTATTTT.

The gene calls are TRBV7-9 and TRBJ2-7; 7 nucleotides match TRBD2. Germline-derived CDR1 and CDR2 are SEHNR and FQNEAQ (reference sequence). This CDR3 spans 14 amino acids. Trimming removed 5 bases from V and 3 bases from J; junction bases left unmatched: 7. The CDR3 DNA follows: TGTGCCAGCAGCCCGCGGGGGAAGGACTACGAGCAGTACTTC. Its protein is CASSPRGKDYEQYF.

The chain employs TRBV5-6 and TRBJ2-1; TRBD2 matches at 8 bases. Trimming took 2 bases from V and 13 from J; bases not matched to a gene: 5. The CDR3 totals 12 residues. CDR1 SGHDT and CDR2 YYEEEE come from the germline V gene. The chain's CDR3 is CASSFGGARQFF. The CDR3 coding sequence is TGTGCCAGCAGCTTCGGGGGGGCCCGCCAGTTCTTC.

The chain has TRBV10-3 and TRBJ1-3; D is ambiguous. The CDR3 spans 15 residues. V dropped 0 bases and J dropped 4 bases, with 10 bases sitting between them. Germline V gene lookup returns CDR1 ENHRY and CDR2 SYGVKD. The CDR3 protein is CAISESPGDGNTIYF. The CDR3 coding sequence is TGTGCCATCAGTGAGTCGCCGGGAGACGGAAACACCATATATTTT.

This chain joins TRBV7-9 and TRBJ1-4; unclear D gene. The CDR3 is 16 residues long. Germline loops: CDR1 SEHNR, CDR2 FQNEAQ (reference sequence). V was clipped by 1 base and J by 2 bases, with 11 bases between them. The CDR3 DNA reads TGTGCCAGCAGCTTAGTTTCGGGGAGCACTAATGAAAAACTGTTTTTT. Encoded protein: CASSLVSGSTNEKLFF.

The rearrangement links TRBV5-1 to TRBJ1-1, with 7 bases aligning to TRBD1. CDR3 size: 14 residues. Germline V gives CDR1 SGHRS, CDR2 YFSETQ. The ends lost 4 bases at V and 4 bases at J; junction bases unmatched: 7. In DNA form, the CDR3 reads TGCGCCAGCAGCAATCGACAGGGAAGCACTGAAGCTTTCTTT. Translation gives CASSNRQGSTEAFF. Full variable domain (outside the CDR3, taken from reference TRBV5-1 and TRBJ1-1): KAGVTQTPRYLIKTRGQQVTLSCSPISGHRSVSWYQQTPGQGLQFLFEYFSETQRNKGNFPGRFSGRQFSNSRSEMNVSTLELGDSALYLCASSNRQGSTEAFFGQGTRLTVV.

The chain uses TRBV30 and TRBJ1-6, with D possibly matching TRBD1 (5 bases). The V end lost 0 bases, the J end lost 7 bases, and 10 bases lay between the germline ends. CDR1 is GTSNPN, CDR2 SVGIG, per germline (reference sequence). The CDR3 has 14 residues. This CDR3 reads CAWSVGTANSPLHF. In DNA, the CDR3 is TGTGCCTGGAGTGTGGGGACTGCGAATTCACCCCTCCACTTT.

The V gene is TRBV28, the J gene TRBJ1-4, with unresolved D. The CDR3 loop spans 14 amino acids. Germline V gives CDR1 MDHEN, CDR2 SYDVKM. The V gene lost 1 base and the J gene lost 2 bases, with 5 bases spanning the gap. The CDR3 region has the DNA TGTGCCAGCAGTTTATTAGTCACTAATGAAAAACTGTTTTTT. This codes for CASSLLVTNEKLFF.

The chain combines TRBV11-1 with TRBJ1-1; the D is unclear. This CDR3 is 13 amino acids long. From germline, CDR1 is SGHAT and CDR2 FQDESV (reference sequence). Trimming left V 1 base short and J 1 base short, with 4 bases between. Here the CDR3 reads CASSLDRNTEAFF. In DNA, the CDR3 is TGTGCCAGCAGCTTAGATAGGAACACTGAAGCTTTCTTT.

For the CDR3, the DNA is TGTGCCAGCAGCGTAGAACAGGGCTTCTATGGCTACACCTTC. Protein product: CASSVEQGFYGYTF. The chain employs TRBV9 and TRBJ1-2; D possibly corresponds to TRBD1 (6 bases). V shed 0 bases and J shed 4 bases, with 10 bases lying between them. This CDR3 has 14 amino acids. Germline-derived CDR1 and CDR2 are SGDLS and YYNGEE.

The rearrangement joins TRBV18 to TRBJ1-3; no firm D call. V was pared by 7 bases and J by 4 bases, with 5 bases between. Germline assignment: CDR1 KGHSH and CDR2 LQKENI. The CDR3 has 11 amino acids. The CDR3 coding sequence is TGTGCCAGCTTAATCGGAAACACCATATATTTT. Its translation is CASLIGNTIYF.

The chain joins TRBV5-4 to TRBJ2-5; 11 bases agree with TRBD2. V lost 4 bases to trimming and J lost 6 bases; unmatched junction nucleotides: 11. CDR3 length: 16 residues. Germline values: CDR1 SGHNT, CDR2 YYREEE (reference sequence). The DNA of the CDR3 is TGTGCCAGCAGCCCCGAAAACACTAGCGGGGGTAAGACCCAGTACTTC. It codes for CASSPENTSGGKTQYF.

This clone was seen repeatedly, ten times or more. CDR3 sequence (DNA): TGTGCCAGCAGCCCCCGAGAGGGTTCCTACAATGAGCAGTTCTTC. This sequence encodes CASSPREGSYNEQFF. The J gene is TRBJ2-1, the V gene TRBV7-9; D possibly corresponds to TRBD2 (5 bases). The CDR3 covers 15 residues. V gave up 5 bases and J gave up 1 base, with 12 bases separating them. The germline V gene has CDR1 SEHNR and CDR2 FQNEAQ (reference sequence).

The chain combines TRBV28 with TRBJ2-4; D unclear. Germline lookup yields CDR1 MDHEN and CDR2 SYDVKM. The ends were cut back, 3 bases at V and 8 bases at J, with 11 bases in the middle. This CDR3 comprises 13 residues. As DNA, the CDR3 is TGTGCCAGCAGTTTGGGCAGTCCGGACATTCAGTACTTC. Its protein product is CASSLGSPDIQYF.

The J gene is TRBJ2-2, the V gene TRBV10-1; TRBD2 might be the D (6 bases). Per germline, CDR1 WNHNN and CDR2 SYGVQD (reference sequence). V was cut by 6 bases and J by 0 bases, with 11 bases left in between. The CDR3 is 15 residues long. The CDR3 protein is CASSPRGANTGELFF. DNA of the CDR3: TGCGCCAGCAGCCCGCGGGGCGCGAACACCGGGGAGCTGTTTTTT.

This chain connects TRBV9 to TRBJ2-2, with a tentative D call TRBD1 (6 bases). The V end lost 5 bases, the J end lost 3 bases, and 11 bases lay between the germline ends. The CDR3 length is 14 residues. From germline, CDR1 is SGDLS and CDR2 YYNGEE. CDR3 region: CASRHREYTGELFF. CDR3 bases: TGTGCCAGCAGACACAGGGAATACACCGGGGAGCTGTTTTTT.

J is TRBJ2-3 and V is TRBV28, with D maybe TRBD1 (6 bases). The length of the CDR3 is 15 residues. Germline assignment: CDR1 MDHEN and CDR2 SYDVKM. V was cut by 6 bases and J by 0 bases, with 13 bases left in between. The CDR3 bases are TGTGCCAGCAGAAGCGGACAGATTAGCACAGATACGCAGTATTTT. Its protein is CASRSGQISTDTQYF.

The rearrangement links TRBV14 to TRBJ1-6; D not resolved. This CDR3 comprises 15 residues. The V end lost 1 base, the J end lost 13 bases, and 17 bases lay between the germline ends. CDR1 is SGHDN and CDR2 is FVKESK in the germline V gene. This CDR3 is CASSQVVGALAPLHF. The DNA of the CDR3 is TGTGCCAGCAGCCAAGTCGTCGGTGCCTTAGCGCCCCTCCACTTT. The full variable domain, rest sourced from reference TRBV14 and TRBJ1-6, is EAGVTQFPSHSVIEKGQTVTLRCDPISGHDNLYWYRRVMGKEIKFLLHFVKESKQDESGMPNNRFLAERTGGTYSTLKVQPAELEDSGVYFCASSQVVGALAPLHFGNGTRLTVT.

The chain uses TRBV5-4 and TRBJ2-1, with TRBD1 as a possible D gene (5 bases). V was clipped by 0 bases and J by 6 bases, with 7 bases between them. CDR1 is SGHNT, CDR2 YYREEE, per germline (reference sequence). This CDR3 contains 13 residues. The CDR3 nucleotides are TGTGCCAGCAGCTTGGAGACAGCCAATGAGCAGTTCTTC. Amino acids: CASSLETANEQFF.

The CDR3 DNA sequence: TGTGCCAGCAGCCCTGAGAGCTCCTACGAGCAGTACTTC. Translated: CASSPESSYEQYF. The rearrangement joins TRBV5-6 to TRBJ2-7; no clear D gene. The CDR3 is 13 amino acids. From germline, CDR1 is SGHDT and CDR2 YYEEEE. The V end was cut by 4 bases, the J end by 0 bases, with 8 bases between. The full variable domain, completed using reference TRBV5-6 and TRBJ2-7, is DAGVTQSPTHLIKTRGQQVTLRCSPKSGHDTVSWYQQALGQGPQFIFQYYEEEERQRGNFPDRFSGHQFPNYSSELNVNALLLGDSALYLCASSPESSYEQYFGPGTRLTVT.

CDR3 in amino acids: CASSYSMRQGSSPLHF. The DNA of the CDR3 is TGTGCCAGCAGTTACTCGATGAGACAGGGGAGTTCACCCCTCCACTTT. V and J are TRBV6-6 and TRBJ1-6; 8 bases fit TRBD1. Germline lookup yields CDR1 MNHNY and CDR2 SVGAGI (reference sequence). The CDR3 runs to 16 residues. The V and J ends lost 0 bases and 9 bases, in that order; junction bases with no gene match: 7.